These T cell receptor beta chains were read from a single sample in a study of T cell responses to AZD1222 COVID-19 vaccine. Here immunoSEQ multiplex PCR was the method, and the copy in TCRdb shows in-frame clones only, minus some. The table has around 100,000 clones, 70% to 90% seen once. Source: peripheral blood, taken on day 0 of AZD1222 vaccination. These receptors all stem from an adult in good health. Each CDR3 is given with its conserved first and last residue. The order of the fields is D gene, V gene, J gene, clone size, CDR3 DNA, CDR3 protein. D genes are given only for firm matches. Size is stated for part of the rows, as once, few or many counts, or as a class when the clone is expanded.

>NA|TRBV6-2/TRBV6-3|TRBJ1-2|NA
TGTGCCAGCAGTTATGGTAACTATGGCTACACCTTC
CASSYGNYGYTF
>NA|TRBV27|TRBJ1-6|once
TGTGCCAGCAGTTTGCCGGGCTCACCCCTCCACTTT
CASSLPGSPLHF
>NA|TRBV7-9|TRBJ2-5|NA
TGTGCCAGCAGCCCCCGAGCCCGGGAAGGTGGAGAGACCCAGTACTTC
CASSPRAREGGETQYF
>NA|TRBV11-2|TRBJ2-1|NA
TGTGCCAGCAGCTTAGCACCGATAGGTGAGCAGTTCTTC
CASSLAPIGEQFF
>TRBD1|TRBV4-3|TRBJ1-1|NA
TGCGCCAGCAGCCAAGGATCGACAGGGCCCACTGAAGCTTTCTTT
CASSQGSTGPTEAFF
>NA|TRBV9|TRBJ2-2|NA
TGTGCCAGCAGCGTAGCCGGTGGGATGGCCGGGGAGCTGTTTTTT
CASSVAGGMAGELFF
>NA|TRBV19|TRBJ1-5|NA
TGTGCCAGCACCGGAGCCGGCCGAACGGATCAGCCCCAGCATTTT
CASTGAGRTDQPQHF
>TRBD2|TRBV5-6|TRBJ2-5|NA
TGTGCCAGCAGCGAGACCGGGACTAGCGGGGGAAAGACCCAGTACTTC
CASSETGTSGGKTQYF
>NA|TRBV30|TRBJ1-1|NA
TGTGCCTGGCGGCTGAACACTGAAGCTTTCTTT
CAWRLNTEAFF
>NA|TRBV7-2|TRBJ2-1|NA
TGTGCCAGCAGCCCCAACAGCTACAATGAGCAGTTCTTC
CASSPNSYNEQFF
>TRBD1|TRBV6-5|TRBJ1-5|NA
TGTGCCAGCAGTTTACTACAGGGGGCGAATCAGCCCCAGCATTTT
CASSLLQGANQPQHF
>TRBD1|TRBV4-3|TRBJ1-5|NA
TGCGCCAGCAGCCCCTCCAGGGGGCCAGGCAATCAGCCCCAGCATTTT
CASSPSRGPGNQPQHF
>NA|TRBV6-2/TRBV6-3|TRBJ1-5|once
TGTGCCAGCAGTATCAAGGCAAGCAATCAGCCCCAGCATTTT
CASSIKASNQPQHF
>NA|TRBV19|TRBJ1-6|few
TGTGCCAGTAGTATGGACAGTACGCGGTCACCCCTCCACTTT
CASSMDSTRSPLHF
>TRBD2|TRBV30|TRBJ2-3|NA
TGTGCCTCAGAGTGGGCTAGCGGGATCACAGATACGCAGTATTTT
CASEWASGITDTQYF
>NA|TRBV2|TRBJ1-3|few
TGTGCCAGCAGTGGGGGCCAGGGAAACACCATATATTTT
CASSGGQGNTIYF
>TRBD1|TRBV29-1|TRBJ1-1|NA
TGCAGCATAACAGGGGTCGGGAACACTGAAGCTTTCTTT
CSITGVGNTEAFF
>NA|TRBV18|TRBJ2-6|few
TGTGCCAGCTCACTAACCTCTGGGGCCAACGTCCTGACTTTC
CASSLTSGANVLTF
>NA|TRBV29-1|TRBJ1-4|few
TGCAGCGTCCTAACAACTAATGAAAAACTGTTTTTT
CSVLTTNEKLFF
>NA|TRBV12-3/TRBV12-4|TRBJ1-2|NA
TGTGCCAGCAGTTGGGGGGGCTATGGCTACACCTTC
CASSWGGYGYTF
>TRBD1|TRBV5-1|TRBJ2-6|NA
TGTGCCAGCAGCTTTGGACAGGGTACAGGGGCCAACGTCCTGACTTTC
CASSFGQGTGANVLTF
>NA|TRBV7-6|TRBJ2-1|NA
TGTGCCAGCAGCCGGGCCAGCGGCTCCTACAATGAGCAGTTCTTC
CASSRASGSYNEQFF
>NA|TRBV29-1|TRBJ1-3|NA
TGCAGCGTTGGGGGGCTGACTCCTGGAAACACCATATATTTT
CSVGGLTPGNTIYF
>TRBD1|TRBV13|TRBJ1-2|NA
TGTGCCAGCAGCTTACGCCGGACAGGCTATGGCTACACCTTC
CASSLRRTGYGYTF
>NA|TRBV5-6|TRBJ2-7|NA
TGTGCCAGCAGCTTAGATAAACAGGGAGGCGAGCAGTACTTC
CASSLDKQGGEQYF
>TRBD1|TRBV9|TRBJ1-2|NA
TGTGCCAGCAGCGTCGGGACAGGGGCGAGTGGCTACACCTTC
CASSVGTGASGYTF
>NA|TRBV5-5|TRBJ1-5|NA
TGTGCCAGCAGCTTGGCTACAGGTAGCAATCAGCCCCAGCATTTT
CASSLATGSNQPQHF
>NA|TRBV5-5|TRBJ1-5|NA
TGTGCCAGCAGCTTGGAAGGGATCCCCAATCAGCCCCAGCATTTT
CASSLEGIPNQPQHF
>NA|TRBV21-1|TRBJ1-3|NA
TGTGCCAGCAGCCAAGGGGCCGGGTGTGGAAACACCATATATTTT
CASSQGAGCGNTIYF
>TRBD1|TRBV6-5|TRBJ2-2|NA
TGTGCCAGCAGCGGACAGGGGGTAGGCACCGGGGAGCTGTTTTTT
CASSGQGVGTGELFF
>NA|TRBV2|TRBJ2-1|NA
TGTGCCAGCAGTGAAAAAGGGACAATTCTTTCCTACAATGAGCAGTTCTTC
CASSEKGTILSYNEQFF
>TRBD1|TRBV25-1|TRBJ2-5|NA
TGTGCCAGCGTACAGGGGCCGGAGACCCAGTACTTC
CASVQGPETQYF
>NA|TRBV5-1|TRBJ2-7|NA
TGCGCCAGCAGCTTGGCTGGGGGCCTATCCTACGAGCAGTACTTC
CASSLAGGLSYEQYF
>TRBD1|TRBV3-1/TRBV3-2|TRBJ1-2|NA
TGTGCCAGCAGCCGCCGGGACAGGGGGCCGGAGGGCTACACCTTC
CASSRRDRGPEGYTF
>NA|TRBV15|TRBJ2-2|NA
TGTGCCACCAGCAGCACCCAGCGTAACACCGGGGAGCTGTTTTTT
CATSSTQRNTGELFF
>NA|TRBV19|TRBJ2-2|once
TGTGCCAGTAGTATTTTGGCACACACCGGGGAGCTGTTTTTT
CASSILAHTGELFF
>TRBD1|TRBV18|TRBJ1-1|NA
TGTGCCAGCTCACCAGAAAAGACAGGGTGGCGGCCTGAAGCTTTCTTT
CASSPEKTGWRPEAFF
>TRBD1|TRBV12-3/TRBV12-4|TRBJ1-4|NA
TGTGCCACCCGGGACAGCGGATATGAAAAACTGTTTTTT
CATRDSGYEKLFF
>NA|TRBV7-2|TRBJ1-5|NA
TGTGCCAGCAGCCCAACGCAATATAGCAATCAGCCCCAGCATTTT
CASSPTQYSNQPQHF
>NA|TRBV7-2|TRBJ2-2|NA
TGTGCCAGCAGCTTAAGGGGGGTGGGTAGCACCGGGGAGCTGTTTTTT
CASSLRGVGSTGELFF
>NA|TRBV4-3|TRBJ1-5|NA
TGCGCCAGCAGCCAAGAAACAGGGCCGCAGAATCAGCCCCAGCATTTT
CASSQETGPQNQPQHF
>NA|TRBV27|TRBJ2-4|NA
TGTGCCAGCAGTTTATCGTTGGCCAGGTCGATTCTGAACATTCAGTACTTC
CASSLSLARSILNIQYF
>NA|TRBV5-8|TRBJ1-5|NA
TGTGCCAGCAGCTTGGGAGGGGTAGGCAATCAGCCCCAGCATTTT
CASSLGGVGNQPQHF
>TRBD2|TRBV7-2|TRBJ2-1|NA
TGTGCCGCCGCCAGGCTAGCGGGAGGTCTTAATGAGCAGTTCTTC
CAAARLAGGLNEQFF
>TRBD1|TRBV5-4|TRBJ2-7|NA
TGTGCCAGCAGCTCCTGGGACAGAGGTTCCTACGAGCAGTACTTC
CASSSWDRGSYEQYF
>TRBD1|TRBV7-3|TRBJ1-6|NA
TGTGCCAGCAGCATCGGGACAGGGGGCTTGGGTTCACCCCTCCACTTT
CASSIGTGGLGSPLHF
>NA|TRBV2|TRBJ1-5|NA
TGTGCCAGCAGTGATTGGGGACAAGGCAATCAGCCCCAGCATTTT
CASSDWGQGNQPQHF
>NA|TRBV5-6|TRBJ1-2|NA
TGTGCCAGCAGCTTATTTCAGGGTTATGGCTACACCTTC
CASSLFQGYGYTF